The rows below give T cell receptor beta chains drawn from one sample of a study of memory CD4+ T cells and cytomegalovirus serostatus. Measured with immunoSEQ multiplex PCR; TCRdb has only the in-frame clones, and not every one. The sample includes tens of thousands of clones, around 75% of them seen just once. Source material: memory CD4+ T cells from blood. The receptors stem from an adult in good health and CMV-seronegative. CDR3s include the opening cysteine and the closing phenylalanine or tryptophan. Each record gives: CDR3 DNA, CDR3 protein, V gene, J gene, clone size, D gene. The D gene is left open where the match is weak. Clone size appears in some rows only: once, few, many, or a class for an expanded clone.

cdr3_nt: TGTGCCAGCAGCGCGGCCTTAGATACGCAGTATTTT
cdr3_aa: CASSAALDTQYF
v_call: TRBV7-3
j_call: TRBJ2-3
clone_size: .
d_call: .

cdr3_nt: TGTGCCAGCAGCCGGGAACTAGCCAGCGCTGGGGATACGCAGTATTTT
cdr3_aa: CASSRELASAGDTQYF
v_call: TRBV7-9
j_call: TRBJ2-3
clone_size: .
d_call: .

cdr3_nt: TGTGCCTGGAGCCCCTCCATGGATGGGCCCCAGCATTTT
cdr3_aa: CAWSPSMDGPQHF
v_call: TRBV30
j_call: TRBJ1-5
clone_size: .
d_call: .

cdr3_nt: TGCGCCAGCAGCCAAGATCTATCTCGCGAGCAGTACTTC
cdr3_aa: CASSQDLSREQYF
v_call: TRBV4-3
j_call: TRBJ2-7
clone_size: .
d_call: .

cdr3_nt: TGTGCCAGCAAGGGTGACACTGACTCGGAAAAACTGTTTTTT
cdr3_aa: CASKGDTDSEKLFF
v_call: TRBV2
j_call: TRBJ1-4
clone_size: .
d_call: .

cdr3_nt: TGTGCCAGTAGGCCTATGACAGCCTCTAATGAAAAACTGTTTTTT
cdr3_aa: CASRPMTASNEKLFF
v_call: TRBV19
j_call: TRBJ1-4
clone_size: .
d_call: .

cdr3_nt: TGTGCTAGTGGTTTGCCTGAGGGCGGGGGGACTGAAGCTTTCTTT
cdr3_aa: CASGLPEGGGTEAFF
v_call: TRBV12-5
j_call: TRBJ1-1
clone_size: few
d_call: .

cdr3_nt: TGTGCCAGCAACCCGACAGGGAGCAATCAGCCCCAGCATTTT
cdr3_aa: CASNPTGSNQPQHF
v_call: TRBV6-1
j_call: TRBJ1-5
clone_size: few
d_call: TRBD1

cdr3_nt: TGTGCTAGTGGTTTGTTCAACGAGCAGTACTTC
cdr3_aa: CASGLFNEQYF
v_call: TRBV12-5
j_call: TRBJ2-7
clone_size: .
d_call: .

cdr3_nt: TGTGCCAGCAGTTTAGGCGCACTTCAGCCCCAGCATTTT
cdr3_aa: CASSLGALQPQHF
v_call: TRBV27
j_call: TRBJ1-5
clone_size: once
d_call: .

cdr3_nt: TGTGCCATCTCTAGCGGGAGGGCCGGCGGGGAGCTGTTTTTT
cdr3_aa: CAISSGRAGGELFF
v_call: TRBV19
j_call: TRBJ2-2
clone_size: .
d_call: TRBD2

cdr3_nt: TGTGCCAGCAGTGGCTCGAAGACAGGGGGCGCGAATCAGCCCCAGCATTTT
cdr3_aa: CASSGSKTGGANQPQHF
v_call: TRBV28
j_call: TRBJ1-5
clone_size: .
d_call: TRBD1

cdr3_nt: TGTGCCAGCAGCTTAGTGGCAAATCAGCCCCAGCATTTT
cdr3_aa: CASSLVANQPQHF
v_call: TRBV7-2
j_call: TRBJ1-5
clone_size: .
d_call: .

cdr3_nt: TGTGCCAGTAGGAAACTAGAAATACAAGAGACCCAGTACTTC
cdr3_aa: CASRKLEIQETQYF
v_call: TRBV19
j_call: TRBJ2-5
clone_size: .
d_call: .

cdr3_nt: TGTGCCAGCAGCAGAGGGGCTAGCAATCAGCCCCAGCATTTT
cdr3_aa: CASSRGASNQPQHF
v_call: TRBV6-5
j_call: TRBJ1-5
clone_size: .
d_call: .

cdr3_nt: TGCGCCAGCAGCCAAGGGGCCGGGTCGGGCTCTGGGGCCAACGTCCTGACTTTC
cdr3_aa: CASSQGAGSGSGANVLTF
v_call: TRBV4-3
j_call: TRBJ2-6
clone_size: .
d_call: .

cdr3_nt: TGTGCCAGCAGCCATGGGACAGGGAAAGGTAGGGACCTACCTATCGAGCAGTACTTC
cdr3_aa: CASSHGTGKGRDLPIEQYF
v_call: TRBV4-2
j_call: TRBJ2-7
clone_size: .
d_call: TRBD1

cdr3_nt: TGTGCCAGCAGTTTCATAGCGGGAGGGCCGTACGAGCAGTACTTC
cdr3_aa: CASSFIAGGPYEQYF
v_call: TRBV6-6
j_call: TRBJ2-7
clone_size: .
d_call: TRBD2

cdr3_nt: TGTGCCTGGAGTTTCACAGGGGGCTGGTACGAGCAGTACTTC
cdr3_aa: CAWSFTGGWYEQYF
v_call: TRBV30
j_call: TRBJ2-7
clone_size: .
d_call: TRBD1

cdr3_nt: TGTGCCAGCGCCCGAACAGGGGGTAATGAGCAGTTCTTC
cdr3_aa: CASARTGGNEQFF
v_call: TRBV5-6
j_call: TRBJ2-1
clone_size: once
d_call: TRBD1

cdr3_nt: TGTGCCAGCAGCCAAGAAAGCGGGAGAGTTTACAATGAGCAGTTCTTC
cdr3_aa: CASSQESGRVYNEQFF
v_call: TRBV4-2
j_call: TRBJ2-1
clone_size: once
d_call: TRBD2

cdr3_nt: TGTGCCAGTGAAGGACGTTGGCAGAGGGCAAACACTGAAGCTTTCTTT
cdr3_aa: CASEGRWQRANTEAFF
v_call: TRBV19
j_call: TRBJ1-1
clone_size: .
d_call: .

cdr3_nt: TGTGCCAGCTCACCGCTAGTCCGGAACTATGGCTACACCTTC
cdr3_aa: CASSPLVRNYGYTF
v_call: TRBV18
j_call: TRBJ1-2
clone_size: few
d_call: .

cdr3_nt: TGTGCCAGCAGTCTTGGACAGGGGGCTGCTCAGCCCCAGCATTTT
cdr3_aa: CASSLGQGAAQPQHF
v_call: TRBV27
j_call: TRBJ1-5
clone_size: .
d_call: TRBD1

cdr3_nt: TGCGCCAGCAGCCAAATACCGGGACAAACCAATCAGCCCCAGCATTTT
cdr3_aa: CASSQIPGQTNQPQHF
v_call: TRBV4-1
j_call: TRBJ1-5
clone_size: .
d_call: .

cdr3_nt: TGTGCCAGCAGCCAAGTGTCCCAACGGGAGACCCAGTACTTC
cdr3_aa: CASSQVSQRETQYF
v_call: TRBV4-2
j_call: TRBJ2-5
clone_size: .
d_call: .

cdr3_nt: TGTGCCAGCAGCTTCCCGACCCCACTTAGTGTATGGGTCTTC
cdr3_aa: CASSFPTPLSVWVF
v_call: TRBV7-9
j_call: TRBJ2-1
clone_size: once
d_call: .

cdr3_nt: TGCGCCAGCAACTCCGCGCAGGGTTACGAGCAGTACTTC
cdr3_aa: CASNSAQGYEQYF
v_call: TRBV5-1
j_call: TRBJ2-7
clone_size: .
d_call: .

cdr3_nt: TGTGCCAGCAGTGCTGTCAATGAGCAGTTCTTC
cdr3_aa: CASSAVNEQFF
v_call: TRBV2
j_call: TRBJ2-1
clone_size: .
d_call: .

cdr3_nt: TGCGCCAGCAAACAGGGAGTTTACAATGAGCAGTTCTTC
cdr3_aa: CASKQGVYNEQFF
v_call: TRBV5-1
j_call: TRBJ2-1
clone_size: once
d_call: .

cdr3_nt: TGTGCCAGCAGCTTGTACGAGATATCTGGAAACACCATATATTTT
cdr3_aa: CASSLYEISGNTIYF
v_call: TRBV5-6
j_call: TRBJ1-3
clone_size: .
d_call: .

cdr3_nt: TGTGCCACCAGCAGAGACGCAGGGGGGCAGAATGAAAAACTGTTTTTT
cdr3_aa: CATSRDAGGQNEKLFF
v_call: TRBV15
j_call: TRBJ1-4
clone_size: .
d_call: TRBD1

cdr3_nt: TGTGCCAGCAGCGAACAAGCGGGAGGGGCAGATACGCAGTATTTT
cdr3_aa: CASSEQAGGADTQYF
v_call: TRBV5-4
j_call: TRBJ2-3
clone_size: .
d_call: TRBD2

cdr3_nt: TGTGCCAGCAGCTTAGGGTGGGTGGGCGGTCGGGACGGGAATCATGAAGCTTTCTTT
cdr3_aa: CASSLGWVGGRDGNHEAFF
v_call: TRBV11-2
j_call: TRBJ1-1
clone_size: few
d_call: .

cdr3_nt: TGTGCCAGTCAGCCCCAGCATTTT
cdr3_aa: CASQPQHF
v_call: TRBV11-1
j_call: TRBJ1-5
clone_size: .
d_call: .

cdr3_nt: TGTGCCAGCAGGGAAACAGGGAATCCCTCCTACGAGCAGTACTTC
cdr3_aa: CASRETGNPSYEQYF
v_call: TRBV6-5
j_call: TRBJ2-7
clone_size: once
d_call: .

cdr3_nt: TGCGCCAGCAGCCAAGATCCTAGACAGGGGGCAGGCGAGCAGTACTTC
cdr3_aa: CASSQDPRQGAGEQYF
v_call: TRBV4-1
j_call: TRBJ2-7
clone_size: .
d_call: TRBD1

cdr3_nt: TGTGCCAGCAGCTTGTTGACTAACTACGAGCAGTACTTC
cdr3_aa: CASSLLTNYEQYF
v_call: TRBV5-5
j_call: TRBJ2-7
clone_size: .
d_call: .

cdr3_nt: TGTGCCAGCAGCTTACTGGTGCTATCGGCTGAAGCTTTCTTT
cdr3_aa: CASSLLVLSAEAFF
v_call: TRBV7-2
j_call: TRBJ1-1
clone_size: .
d_call: .

cdr3_nt: TGTGCCAGCAGCTTCTGGGGCGGGAGTGAGAGCACAGATACGCAGTATTTT
cdr3_aa: CASSFWGGSESTDTQYF
v_call: TRBV13
j_call: TRBJ2-3
clone_size: .
d_call: TRBD2

cdr3_nt: TGTGCCAGCAGTTTGTATACAGGGGGCGCGAACTATGGCTACACCTTC
cdr3_aa: CASSLYTGGANYGYTF
v_call: TRBV27
j_call: TRBJ1-2
clone_size: .
d_call: TRBD1

cdr3_nt: TGTGCCAGCAGCCGGACAGGGGGCGGGCAGCCCCAGCATTTT
cdr3_aa: CASSRTGGGQPQHF
v_call: TRBV28
j_call: TRBJ1-5
clone_size: .
d_call: TRBD1

cdr3_nt: TGTGCCAGCAGGCGGGACAGGCGTATCTATGGCTACACCTTC
cdr3_aa: CASRRDRRIYGYTF
v_call: TRBV7-2
j_call: TRBJ1-2
clone_size: .
d_call: TRBD1

cdr3_nt: TGTGCCAGCAGTTTGAGAGCCGGTTTGAACACTGAAGCTTTCTTT
cdr3_aa: CASSLRAGLNTEAFF
v_call: TRBV27
j_call: TRBJ1-1
clone_size: once
d_call: .

cdr3_nt: TGCAGCTCAAAGCAGGGGCAGAATGAAAAACTGTTTTTT
cdr3_aa: CSSKQGQNEKLFF
v_call: TRBV29-1
j_call: TRBJ1-4
clone_size: .
d_call: .

cdr3_nt: TGTGCCAGTAGATCGGGACACCCCTACGAGCAGTACTTC
cdr3_aa: CASRSGHPYEQYF
v_call: TRBV6-6
j_call: TRBJ2-7
clone_size: .
d_call: .

cdr3_nt: TGTGCCAGCAGCTTCTCCGGGACAGAAGCTTTCTTT
cdr3_aa: CASSFSGTEAFF
v_call: TRBV7-2
j_call: TRBJ1-1
clone_size: few
d_call: .

cdr3_nt: TGTGCCAGCGGTGCTCCCTCCGGGCAGGATAATTCACCCCTCCACTTT
cdr3_aa: CASGAPSGQDNSPLHF
v_call: TRBV9
j_call: TRBJ1-6
clone_size: .
d_call: .

cdr3_nt: TGTGCCAGCAGCCCCCAATTGGGGTACAATGAGCAGTTCTTC
cdr3_aa: CASSPQLGYNEQFF
v_call: TRBV7-7
j_call: TRBJ2-1
clone_size: .
d_call: .

cdr3_nt: TGTGCCAGCAGTTTCCGGAACTTGGACGGTGGCTACACCTTC
cdr3_aa: CASSFRNLDGGYTF
v_call: TRBV6-6
j_call: TRBJ1-2
clone_size: .
d_call: .

cdr3_nt: TGTGCCAGCAGCCCTCCGAGCTCTGGAAACACCATATATTTT
cdr3_aa: CASSPPSSGNTIYF
v_call: TRBV7-2
j_call: TRBJ1-3
clone_size: .
d_call: .

cdr3_nt: TGTGCCTGGAGGGGACTAGGGGCCAATGAGCAGTTCTTC
cdr3_aa: CAWRGLGANEQFF
v_call: TRBV30
j_call: TRBJ2-1
clone_size: .
d_call: TRBD2

cdr3_nt: TGTGCCTGGAGTCGGTGGGGTGGCTACACCTTC
cdr3_aa: CAWSRWGGYTF
v_call: TRBV30
j_call: TRBJ1-2
clone_size: .
d_call: .

cdr3_nt: TGTGCCAGCAGTTACTCCCGACAGGATTCTGGAAACACCATATATTTT
cdr3_aa: CASSYSRQDSGNTIYF
v_call: TRBV6-5
j_call: TRBJ1-3
clone_size: .
d_call: .

cdr3_nt: TGTGCCAGCAGTTACGACAGCAACACTGAAGCTTTCTTT
cdr3_aa: CASSYDSNTEAFF
v_call: TRBV6-6
j_call: TRBJ1-1
clone_size: few
d_call: .

cdr3_nt: TGTGCCAGCAGCTTAATGGGACAGGGGTGGGAGACCCAGTACTTC
cdr3_aa: CASSLMGQGWETQYF
v_call: TRBV7-3
j_call: TRBJ2-5
clone_size: once
d_call: TRBD1

cdr3_nt: TGTGCCACCAGCAAAGAGCGGGGGAAGGCTAGCACAGATACGCAGTATTTT
cdr3_aa: CATSKERGKASTDTQYF
v_call: TRBV15
j_call: TRBJ2-3
clone_size: once
d_call: TRBD2

cdr3_nt: TGTGCCAGCAGTACAGAGGTTGAAGCTTTCTTT
cdr3_aa: CASSTEVEAFF
v_call: TRBV6-6
j_call: TRBJ1-1
clone_size: .
d_call: .

cdr3_nt: TGTGCCAGCAGTAGCATAGGGACAATGAACACCGGGGAGCTGTTTTTT
cdr3_aa: CASSSIGTMNTGELFF
v_call: TRBV27
j_call: TRBJ2-2
clone_size: .
d_call: .